This T cell receptor beta chain was documented in a study of cytomegalovirus exposure and HLA in healthy donors. Study findings and constraints: In a later analysis, HLA-C alleles had the fewest associated TCRs, DRB1 alleles the most. Relative to equally common others, HLA-associated TCR beta chains showed greater clonal expansion in a later analysis.

Comment on this clone: What it binds is not known.

This PCR relied on a set of 60 Vbeta primers and 13 Jbeta primers. Measured with immunoSEQ multiplex PCR; TCRdb has only the in-frame clones, and not every one. The sample shows 150,000 to 200,000 clones, roughly 75% of them seen only once. V gave up 7 bases and J gave up 4 bases, with 12 bases separating them. Germline loops: CDR1 SGDLS, CDR2 YYNGEE. The CDR3 runs 14 residues. This chain uses TRBV9 with TRBJ1-6, with D unresolved. The sample comprised PBMCs. This TCR was sampled from a male donor in good health and CMV-seronegative. The CDR3 sequence: CASGREGYNSPLHF. The CDR3 bases are TGTGCCAGCGGGAGGGAGGGATATAATTCACCCCTCCACTTT.